A selection of T cell receptor beta chains follows, all from one sample in a study of graft-versus-host responses after intestinal transplantation. The data were produced by immunoSEQ multiplex PCR, yet TCRdb's version contains in-frame clones alone and is incomplete. The data contain about 37,000 clones, about 85% of them singletons. Sequences were derived from ileum tissue, sampled 200 to 210 days after intestinal transplant. All receptors come from a human patient who received an intestinal transplant, so some T cells may come from the graft donor. CDR3s leave out the opening cysteine and the closing phenylalanine or tryptophan.

>TRBV6-5|TRBJ2-7
ASTAGQGASEQY
>TRBV4-2|TRBJ2-1
ASRPSGGPRLSYNEQF
>TRBV10-3|TRBJ1-6
AISPAQGNSPLH
>TRBV30|TRBJ1-5
AWRGDRANQPQH
>TRBV7-2|TRBJ1-5
ASSLVSASNQPQH
>TRBV27|TRBJ2-2
ASSPVPGSTGELF
>TRBV5-1|TRBJ2-7
ASSPSGAVGEQY
>TRBV6-5|TRBJ2-5
ASSYRGGDAETQY
>TRBV28|TRBJ2-2
ASSAAGAYTGELF
>TRBV19|TRBJ2-2
ASSILVPGELF
>TRBV27|TRBJ1-2
ASSFSPGDRYGYT
>TRBV14|TRBJ2-5
ASSQVRWEETQY
>TRBV10-3|TRBJ1-6
AIMEAGGTYNSPLH
>TRBV5-1|TRBJ2-2
ASSLAGGVFANTGELF
>TRBV7-2|TRBJ1-5
ASSLSWGPTSQPQH
>TRBV7-9|TRBJ2-1
ASSLGRTEQF
>TRBV2|TRBJ1-1
ASNREKATEAF
>TRBV7-2|TRBJ2-3
ASSLVAQSPDTQY
>TRBV10-3|TRBJ1-3
ATQAGQGAAGGNTIY
>TRBV6-6|TRBJ1-5
ASSYLGGQPQH
>TRBV27|TRBJ1-2
ASSYSSNYGYT
>TRBV28|TRBJ1-5
ASSRHDTQPQH
>TRBV7-7|TRBJ2-5
ASSLNSVQFGETQY
>TRBV28|TRBJ1-4
ASSLTGATNEKLF
>TRBV18|TRBJ2-2
ASSYRKRSGELF
>TRBV6-5|TRBJ1-2
ASRAAANYGYT
>TRBV9|TRBJ2-1
ASSVGTTSGRANEQF
>TRBV27|TRBJ2-3
ASSPSTDTQY
>TRBV18|TRBJ2-7
ASSPWGRTNEQY
>TRBV5-4|TRBJ2-5
ASSLDPGGRETQY
>TRBV4-1|TRBJ2-7
ASSQAAGTYEQY
>TRBV9|TRBJ2-1
ASSTGHGPEQF
>TRBV19|TRBJ2-1
ASSNRGYNEQF
>TRBV19|TRBJ1-5
ASSSQGFNQPQH
>TRBV5-1|TRBJ2-7
ASSYTPGGHSYEQY
>TRBV6-1|TRBJ2-1
ASSERGPYNEQF
>TRBV4-1|TRBJ2-1
ASSRLAGGPGSYNEQF
>TRBV4-2|TRBJ1-2
ASSQEGWSGGYT
>TRBV4-1|TRBJ2-7
ASSHRQGAYEQY
>TRBV11-2|TRBJ2-5
ASSLVASGATQY
>TRBV4-1|TRBJ1-1
ASSQDRTEAF
>TRBV19|TRBJ2-1
ASKSGRRDNEQF
>TRBV5-4|TRBJ2-7
ASSLGQGYYEQY
>TRBV4-1|TRBJ2-7
ASSQGSGPYEQY
>TRBV5-1|TRBJ1-1
ASSLDGSTSINTEAF
>TRBV5-4|TRBJ2-5
ASSLGVSWEETQY
>TRBV7-2|TRBJ2-7
ASSPVGGFVYEQY
>TRBV18|TRBJ2-7
ASSPGGQAYGQY
>TRBV19|TRBJ2-4
ASSPGGAVLAKNIQY
>TRBV6-6|TRBJ2-1
ASSYISTNEQF
>TRBV28|TRBJ2-7
ASSELTSYEQY
>TRBV7-2|TRBJ1-2
ASSAGQNYGYT
>TRBV19|TRBJ2-2
ASLAGLAGARTGELF